Below, 9 T cell receptor beta chains from the same sample are listed, as sequenced in a study of blood T cells in healthy people across ages. Together with a sample-barcoded 5' primer, a J-beta primer mix was included in a second PCR lasting about 7 to 11 cycles. TCRdb fed the 5' RACE reads into MiXCR, producing one record per CDR3 protein. The sample yields over 1,500,000 distinct CDR3 sequences, around 50% seen once. Sequencing was done on a sample of blood. All receptors derive from a woman between 35 and 50 years old in good health.

V usage is TRBV4-1 and J usage is TRBJ2-7, with TRBD2 as a possible D gene (6 bases). Germline lookup yields CDR1 MGHRA and CDR2 YSYEKL. Trimming pared 0 bases from V and 7 bases from J, leaving 10 bases between. The CDR3 totals 13 residues. CDR3 nucleotides: TGCGCCAGCAGCCAAGATGGGGGGAAGGAGCAGTACTTC. As protein: CASSQDGGKEQYF.

Regarding this clonotype: Germline and junction disagree at one end, which may indicate a read error. The V call is TRBV5-1, the J call TRBJ2-6; 7 nucleotides agree with TRBD1. Germline CDR1 SGHRS, CDR2 YFSETQ. The CDR3 runs 15 residues. In nucleotides, the CDR3 is TGTGCCAGCAGTTCTGGACAGGCTGGGGCCAACGTCCTGACTTTC. It codes for CASSSGQAGANVLTF.

This clonotype turned up a few times. This chain joins TRBV19 and TRBJ1-5; D gene ambiguous. V was clipped by 7 bases and J by 4 bases, with 14 bases between them. Germline V CDR1 and CDR2: LNHDA, SQIVND (reference sequence). This CDR3 contains 14 residues. CDR3 region: CASNYGSLNQPQHF. The CDR3 bases are TGTGCCAGTAATTATGGGTCCCTAAATCAGCCCCAGCATTTT.

The rearrangement uses TRBV12-5 and TRBJ1-1; D unclear. V shed 6 bases and J shed 11 bases, with 16 bases lying between them. CDR1 is LGHNT, CDR2 FRNRAP, per germline. This CDR3 has 12 residues. The CDR3 loop is CASGSHGELAFF. The CDR3 region has the DNA TGTGCTAGTGGGTCCCACGGAGAGTTGGCTTTCTTT.

CDR3 loop: CSARRASSYEQYF. DNA for the CDR3: TGCAGTGCTAGACGGGCCAGCTCCTACGAGCAGTACTTC. The genes are TRBV20-1 and TRBJ2-7; D call uncertain. This CDR3 comprises 13 residues. V gave up 2 bases and J gave up 0 bases, with 8 bases separating them. The germline CDR1 and CDR2 sequences are DFQATT and SNEGSKA (reference sequence).

This clonotype was detected ten times or more. The junction does not match germline at one end; this may be a read error. The J gene is TRBJ1-2, the V gene TRBV27; 7 bases match TRBD1. Germline CDR1 is MNHEY and CDR2 is SMNVEV (reference sequence). CDR3 length equals 13 residues. This CDR3 is CASSLSGGDGYTF. As DNA, the CDR3 is TGTGCCAGCAGCTTATCAGGGGGGGATGGCTACACCTTC.

The genes are TRBV20-1 and TRBJ2-3, with D perhaps matching TRBD1 (5 bases). CDR3 length equals 15 residues. The V gene lost 6 bases and the J gene lost 0 bases, with 16 bases spanning the gap. Per germline, CDR1 DFQATT and CDR2 SNEGSKA (reference sequence). CDR3 residues: CSAPFRGSSTDTQYF. CDR3 sequence (DNA): TGCAGTGCCCCCTTTAGGGGCTCTAGCACAGATACGCAGTATTTT.

This chain links TRBV6-2 or TRBV6-3 with TRBJ2-6; TRBD1 aligns across 7 bases. Losses at the gene ends were 2 bases for V and 0 bases for J; bases not matched to a gene: 13. CDR3 length equals 20 residues. Germline-derived CDR1 and CDR2 are MNHEY and SVGEGT. The CDR3 coding sequence is TGTGCCAGCAGTTACAAATCGAGTCAGGGGGTGAGCTCTGGGGCCAACGTCCTGACTTTC. It translates to CASSYKSSQGVSSGANVLTF.

This clonotype was seen a handful of times. The V and J genes are TRBV20-1 and TRBJ1-4; D might be TRBD1 (6 bases). The CDR3 length is 14 residues. Trimming left V 2 bases short and J 5 bases short, with 12 bases between. Germline V gene data show CDR1 as DFQATT and CDR2 as SNEGSKA (reference sequence). The DNA for the CDR3 is TGCAGTGCTAGACGGGGACACTTGAATGAAAAACTGTTTTTT. As protein: CSARRGHLNEKLFF.